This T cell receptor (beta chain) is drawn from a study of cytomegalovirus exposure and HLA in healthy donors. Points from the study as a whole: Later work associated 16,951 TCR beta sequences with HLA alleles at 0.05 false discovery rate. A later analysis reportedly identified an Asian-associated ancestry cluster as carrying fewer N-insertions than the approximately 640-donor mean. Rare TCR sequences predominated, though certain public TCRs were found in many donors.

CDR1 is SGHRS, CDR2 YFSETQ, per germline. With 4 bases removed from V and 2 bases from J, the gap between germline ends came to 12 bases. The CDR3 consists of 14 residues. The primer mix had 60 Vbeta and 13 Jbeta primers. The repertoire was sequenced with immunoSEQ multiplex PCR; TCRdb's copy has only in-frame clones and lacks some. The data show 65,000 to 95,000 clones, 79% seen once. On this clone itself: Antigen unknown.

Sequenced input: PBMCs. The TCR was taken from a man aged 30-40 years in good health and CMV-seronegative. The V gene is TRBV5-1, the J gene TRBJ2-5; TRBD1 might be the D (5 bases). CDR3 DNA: TGCGCCAGCAGCGTTACAGCAGGGCAAGAGACCCAGTACTTC. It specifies CASSVTAGQETQYF.